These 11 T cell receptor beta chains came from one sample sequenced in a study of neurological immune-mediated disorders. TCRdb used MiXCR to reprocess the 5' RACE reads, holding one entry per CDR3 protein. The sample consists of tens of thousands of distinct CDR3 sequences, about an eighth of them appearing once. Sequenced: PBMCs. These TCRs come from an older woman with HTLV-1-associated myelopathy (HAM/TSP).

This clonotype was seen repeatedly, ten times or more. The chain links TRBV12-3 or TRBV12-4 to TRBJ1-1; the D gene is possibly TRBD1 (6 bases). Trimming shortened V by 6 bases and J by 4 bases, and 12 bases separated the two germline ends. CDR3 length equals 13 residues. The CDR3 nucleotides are TGTGCCAGCAGCCCGGGACACTTCACTGAAGCTTTCTTT. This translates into CASSPGHFTEAFF.

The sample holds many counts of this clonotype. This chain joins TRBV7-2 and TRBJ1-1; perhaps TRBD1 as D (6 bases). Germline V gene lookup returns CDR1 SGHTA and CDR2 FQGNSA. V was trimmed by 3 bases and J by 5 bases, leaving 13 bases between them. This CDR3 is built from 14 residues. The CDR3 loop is CASSFPGTRTEAFF. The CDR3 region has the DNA TGTGCCAGCAGCTTCCCCGGGACAAGAACTGAAGCTTTCTTT.

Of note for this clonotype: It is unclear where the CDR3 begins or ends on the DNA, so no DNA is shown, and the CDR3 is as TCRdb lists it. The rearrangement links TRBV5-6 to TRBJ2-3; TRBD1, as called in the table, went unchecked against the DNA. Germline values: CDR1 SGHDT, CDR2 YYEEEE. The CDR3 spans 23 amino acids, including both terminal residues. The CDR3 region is CASSFYICSAPSRASGPADTQYF.

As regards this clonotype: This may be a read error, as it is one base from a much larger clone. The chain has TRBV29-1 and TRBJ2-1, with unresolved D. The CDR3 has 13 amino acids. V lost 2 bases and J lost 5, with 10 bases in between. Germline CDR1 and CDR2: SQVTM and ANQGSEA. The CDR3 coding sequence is TGCAGCGTTGAAAAAAGGGTTGACAATGAGCAGTTCTTC. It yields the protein CSVEKRVDNEQFF.

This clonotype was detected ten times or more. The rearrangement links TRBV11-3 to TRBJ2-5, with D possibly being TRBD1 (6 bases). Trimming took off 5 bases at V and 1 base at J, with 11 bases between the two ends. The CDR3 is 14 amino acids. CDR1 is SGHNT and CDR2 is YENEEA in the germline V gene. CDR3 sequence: CASSRRDIQETQYF. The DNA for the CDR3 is TGTGCCAGCAGCCGACGGGACATCCAAGAGACCCAGTACTTC.

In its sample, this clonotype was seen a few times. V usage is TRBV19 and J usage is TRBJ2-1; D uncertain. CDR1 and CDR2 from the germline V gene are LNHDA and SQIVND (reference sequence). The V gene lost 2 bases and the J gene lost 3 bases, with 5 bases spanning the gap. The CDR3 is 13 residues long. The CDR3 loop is CASSIPFYNEQFF. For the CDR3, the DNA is TGTGCCAGTAGTATACCCTTCTACAATGAGCAGTTCTTC.

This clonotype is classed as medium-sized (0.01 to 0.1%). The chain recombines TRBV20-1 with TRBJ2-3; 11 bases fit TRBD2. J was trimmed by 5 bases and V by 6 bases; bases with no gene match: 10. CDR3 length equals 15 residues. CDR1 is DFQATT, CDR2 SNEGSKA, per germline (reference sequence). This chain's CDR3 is CSAITSSGGQDTQYF. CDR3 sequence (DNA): TGCAGTGCCATTACCTCTAGCGGGGGGCAAGATACGCAGTATTTT.

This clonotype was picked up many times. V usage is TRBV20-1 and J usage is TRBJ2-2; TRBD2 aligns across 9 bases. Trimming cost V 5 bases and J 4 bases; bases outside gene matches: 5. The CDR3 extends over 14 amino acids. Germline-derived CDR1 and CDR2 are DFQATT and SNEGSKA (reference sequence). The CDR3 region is CSASGTSSTGELFF. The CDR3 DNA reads TGCAGTGCTTCCGGGACTAGCTCCACCGGGGAGCTGTTTTTT.

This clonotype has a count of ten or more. The CDR3 is CASRAYPGQGNTEAFF. CDR3 bases: TGTGCCAGCAGGGCGTACCCGGGACAGGGGAACACTGAAGCTTTCTTT. The chain couples TRBV12-3 or TRBV12-4 to TRBJ1-1, with 9 bases fitting TRBD1. V trimming: 6 bases; J trimming: 1 base; junction bases outside the gene matches: 9. The CDR3 loop spans 16 amino acids.

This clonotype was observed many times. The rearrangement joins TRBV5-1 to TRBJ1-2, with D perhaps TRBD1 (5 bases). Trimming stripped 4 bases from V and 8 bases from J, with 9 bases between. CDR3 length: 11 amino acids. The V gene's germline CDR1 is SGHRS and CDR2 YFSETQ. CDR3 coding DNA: TGCGCCAGCAGCCCGGGGCAGGGCTACACCTTC. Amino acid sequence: CASSPGQGYTF.

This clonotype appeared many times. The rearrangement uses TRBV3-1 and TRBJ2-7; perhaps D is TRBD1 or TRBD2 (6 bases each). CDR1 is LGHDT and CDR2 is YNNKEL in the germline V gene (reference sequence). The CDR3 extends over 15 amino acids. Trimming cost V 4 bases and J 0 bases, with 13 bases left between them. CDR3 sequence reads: CASSPGDKSSYEQYF. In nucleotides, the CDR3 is TGTGCCAGCAGCCCGGGGGACAAAAGCTCCTACGAGCAGTACTTC.